The subject of this entry is one T cell receptor beta chain. Its antigen remains unidentified. TCRdb re-analysed the 5' RACE reads in MiXCR, keeping a single row per CDR3 protein. The data show tens of thousands of distinct CDR3 sequences, 5% to 8% seen once. J gave up 0 bases and V 3 bases, and 15 bases lay outside the gene matches. Germline CDR1 is LGHNA and CDR2 is YSLEER. The CDR3 is 19 amino acids. This sample is part of a study of T cells after yellow fever vaccination. Study details: Fractions of low cell number were prepared using SMART-Seq v4 Ultra Low Input.

General observations from the study: Post-booster repertoires contained most primary-vaccination clones again (roughly 95% CD4, approximately 86% CD8).

The genes are TRBV4-3 and TRBJ1-1; 8 nucleotides line up with TRBD1. This material consisted of CD8+ T cells sorted from PBMCs, taken 45 days after the first yellow fever vaccination. The sequence came from a man younger than 30 who received the YFV17D yellow fever vaccine. CDR3 loop: CASSQGTGGRGSVNTEAFF. DNA of the CDR3: TGCGCCAGCAGCCAGGGGACAGGAGGCCGGGGGTCTGTGAACACTGAAGCTTTCTTT.